This TCR beta chain was captured by sequencing in a study of T cell repertoires in ileal Crohn's disease. Some clones are missing from TCRdb's copy, which holds only in-frame ones; the method was immunoSEQ multiplex PCR. The profile covers around 7,400 clones, with 84% appearing a single time and 8% to 9.5% taken by the ten largest. J was trimmed by 3 bases and V by 7 bases; bases with no gene match: 9. Germline CDR1 SGHAT, CDR2 FQNNGV. The CDR3 sequence is 16 residues long. The chain joins TRBV11-2 to TRBJ2-7; 13 bases match TRBD2. The specimen sequenced was ileal tissue. This sequence originates from an adult with Crohn's disease. The CDR3 coding sequence is TGTGCCAGCACGCCCCGACTAGCGGGAGGTTTCTACGAGCAGTACTTC. Translating gives CASTPRLAGGFYEQYF.